The clone carrying this T cell receptor (beta chain) was detected only a few times. A much larger clone lies a single base off, so this may be a read error. Gene names are the mouse ones. With the read ending 4 residues before the CDR3 end, the germline J gene is used to fill in that end. Following extraction, RNA underwent reverse transcription to cDNA, which served as the sequencing template. Libraries were prepared by immunoSEQ multiplex PCR; TCRdb keeps only in-frame clonotypes and omits some of them. The sample contains about 270,000 clones, none of them singletons. Researchers sorted pooled cutaneous lymph node cells on the basis of CD4, CD8alpha, NKG2D, NKG2ACE and other markers. This sample was included in a study of CD8+ T cells in alopecia areata. Germline V gives CDR1 NNHDY, CDR2 SYVADS. The trim removed 3 bases at V and 4 bases at J, leaving 1 base unmatched. This CDR3 has 13 residues.

This chain joins TRBV13-3 and TRBJ1-2, with 9 bases matching TRBD1. The receptor was derived from a C3H/HeJ mouse with alopecia areata. Mouse strain MHC haplotype: H2-k. Sample: CD4+ T cells sorted from a lymph node. The CDR3: CASSGTGASDYTF. The covered CDR3 bases are TGTGCCAGCAGTGGGACAGGGGCCTCC.